Listed below are T cell receptor beta chains from one sample, sequenced in a study of a mutant IDH1 vaccine in newly diagnosed glioma. Their antigens are not known. Measured with immunoSEQ multiplex PCR; TCRdb has only the in-frame clones, and not every one. This sample has some 57,000 clones, with more than 75% found just once. The starting material was PBMCs, obtained from a glioma patient whose treatment included an IDH1 peptide vaccine. The receptors originated from a woman aged 40 to 50 with glioma. Some clones in this sample may be carry-over from other donors' samples. Each CDR3 is given with its conserved first and last residue. The order of the fields is D gene, V gene, J gene, clone size, CDR3 DNA, CDR3 protein. D genes are given only for firm matches. Clone size is not always given. Where it is, it says once, few, many or a class for expanded clones.

D: .; V: TRBV6-1; J: TRBJ2-1; size: .; DNA: TGTGCCAGCAGTGAATCCGGCGGGGGCCGGGGTGAGCAGTTCTTC; CDR3: CASSESGGGRGEQFF
D: .; V: TRBV15; J: TRBJ2-1; size: .; DNA: TGTGCCACCAGCAGTCTGGGGGGCAATGAGCAGTTCTTC; CDR3: CATSSLGGNEQFF
D: TRBD1; V: TRBV27; J: TRBJ1-5; size: few; DNA: TGTGCCAGCAGTCCCCAACCGGCCGCTACAGGGGTGTATAGCAATCAGCCCCAGCATTTT; CDR3: CASSPQPAATGVYSNQPQHF
D: .; V: TRBV7-9; J: TRBJ2-1; size: once; DNA: TGTGCCAGCAGCCCCTCAGGGGGGCCGTACAATGAGCAGTTCTTC; CDR3: CASSPSGGPYNEQFF
D: .; V: TRBV10-3; J: TRBJ1-1; size: .; DNA: TGTGCCATCAGTGACAGTAACACTGAAGCTTTCTTT; CDR3: CAISDSNTEAFF
D: .; V: TRBV7-2; J: TRBJ1-2; size: .; DNA: TGTGCCAGCAGCCCCGGGATCACAGGCTTTGGGGGCTACACCTTC; CDR3: CASSPGITGFGGYTF
D: .; V: TRBV4-3; J: TRBJ1-5; size: .; DNA: TGCGCCAGCAGCCAAGATTATGGAGACGTTTATAGCAATCAGCCCCAGCATTTT; CDR3: CASSQDYGDVYSNQPQHF
D: .; V: TRBV30; J: TRBJ2-3; size: .; DNA: TGTGCCTGGAGCATTTCTTGGGATACGCAGTATTTT; CDR3: CAWSISWDTQYF
D: .; V: TRBV6-6; J: TRBJ2-7; size: .; DNA: TGTGCCAGCACAGCGGGTCACTCCTACGAGCAGTACTTC; CDR3: CASTAGHSYEQYF
D: .; V: TRBV25-1; J: TRBJ2-7; size: .; DNA: TGTGCCAGCAGTGAATGGGCGGGGACCTACGAGCAGTACTTC; CDR3: CASSEWAGTYEQYF
D: TRBD1; V: TRBV7-2; J: TRBJ2-3; size: .; DNA: TGTGCCAGCAGCTTATACCCAGGGGGCGGAGATACGCAGTATTTT; CDR3: CASSLYPGGGDTQYF
D: .; V: TRBV6-1; J: TRBJ2-3; size: .; DNA: TGTGCCAGCAGTGATAGGGGTCCCACAGATACGCAGTATTTT; CDR3: CASSDRGPTDTQYF
D: TRBD2; V: TRBV5-1; J: TRBJ2-7; size: .; DNA: TGCGCCAGCAGCTTGGTAGTAGCGGGGGTAGAGCAGTACTTC; CDR3: CASSLVVAGVEQYF
D: .; V: TRBV7-9; J: TRBJ1-5; size: .; DNA: TGTGCCAGCAGCCCAGACGGGGTCGGGCAGCCCCAGCATTTT; CDR3: CASSPDGVGQPQHF
D: .; V: TRBV7-9; J: TRBJ1-5; size: once; DNA: TGTGCCAGCAGCCCGGGGAGCAATCAGCCCCAGCATTTT; CDR3: CASSPGSNQPQHF
D: .; V: TRBV18; J: TRBJ1-1; size: .; DNA: TGTGCCAGCTCACCCGGTCGGAACACTGAAGCTTTCTTT; CDR3: CASSPGRNTEAFF
D: TRBD2; V: TRBV7-7; J: TRBJ2-3; size: few; DNA: TGTGCTAGCAGCGATATGCCGGGACTAGCGGGGGGAGATACGCAGTATTTT; CDR3: CASSDMPGLAGGDTQYF
D: .; V: TRBV7-9; J: TRBJ1-2; size: .; DNA: TGTGCCAGCAGCTTGGGAGGGGATGGCTACACCTTC; CDR3: CASSLGGDGYTF
D: .; V: TRBV14; J: TRBJ1-6; size: .; DNA: TGTGCCAGCAGCCGCTTGAGGGAGTCACCCCTCCACTTT; CDR3: CASSRLRESPLHF
D: .; V: TRBV5-1; J: TRBJ1-2; size: .; DNA: TGCGCCAGCAGCTTCCCGGGCGACTATGGCTACACCTTC; CDR3: CASSFPGDYGYTF
D: TRBD2; V: TRBV2; J: TRBJ2-1; size: .; DNA: TGTGCCAGCAGTGAAGCGGGGACTAGAGACAATGAGCAGTTCTTC; CDR3: CASSEAGTRDNEQFF
D: TRBD1; V: TRBV25-1; J: TRBJ1-2; size: once; DNA: TGTGCCAGCAGTGAAGGGGGGCAGGGGGTCTATGGCTACACCTTC; CDR3: CASSEGGQGVYGYTF
D: .; V: TRBV30; J: TRBJ2-7; size: .; DNA: TGTGCCTGGAGTGTACCCGCCTACGAGCAGTACTTC; CDR3: CAWSVPAYEQYF
D: .; V: TRBV30; J: TRBJ1-5; size: .; DNA: TGTGCCTGGAGTCCCCTGTGGGGCGGGAGCAATCAGCCCCAGCATTTT; CDR3: CAWSPLWGGSNQPQHF
D: .; V: TRBV5-1; J: TRBJ2-2; size: .; DNA: TGCGCCAGCAGCTTGGTCGGTGGAGGCACCGGGGAGCTGTTTTTT; CDR3: CASSLVGGGTGELFF
D: .; V: TRBV6-1; J: TRBJ1-2; size: .; DNA: TGTGCCAGCAGGGAAGGACCGTCTTATGGCTACACCTTC; CDR3: CASREGPSYGYTF
D: TRBD2; V: TRBV7-9; J: TRBJ2-5; size: .; DNA: TGTGCCAGCAGCCCCGGGACTAGCGGGGGGGCTGAGACCCAGTACTTC; CDR3: CASSPGTSGGAETQYF
D: TRBD1; V: TRBV30; J: TRBJ2-7; size: .; DNA: TGTGCCTGGTGTCTCCCGGGACAGGGGAAATACGAGCAGTACTTC; CDR3: CAWCLPGQGKYEQYF
D: .; V: TRBV2; J: TRBJ1-4; size: .; DNA: TGTGCCAGCAGTGAGGACAGTAACGGTGAAAAACTGTTTTTT; CDR3: CASSEDSNGEKLFF
D: TRBD1; V: TRBV6-1; J: TRBJ1-6; size: .; DNA: TGTGCCAGCAGTGTCACACAGGGGGCTAATTCACCCCTCCACTTT; CDR3: CASSVTQGANSPLHF
D: TRBD2; V: TRBV9; J: TRBJ2-3; size: .; DNA: TGTGCCAGCAGCGTAGGCCCCGGGGGGGGCACAGATACGCAGTATTTT; CDR3: CASSVGPGGGTDTQYF
D: .; V: TRBV27; J: TRBJ1-2; size: .; DNA: TGTGCCAGCAGTTCGCCCAGGACAGCCTATGGCTACACCTTC; CDR3: CASSSPRTAYGYTF
D: .; V: TRBV6-5; J: TRBJ1-2; size: .; DNA: TGTGCCAGTTTTCGGGAGGGCTACACCTTC; CDR3: CASFREGYTF
D: .; V: TRBV7-2; J: TRBJ2-7; size: .; DNA: TGTGCCAGCAGCCGTGACAGGTTCACCTACGAGCAGTACTTC; CDR3: CASSRDRFTYEQYF
D: .; V: TRBV11-2; J: TRBJ2-7; size: .; DNA: TGTGCCAGCAGCTTCGGCGAGAACGAGCAGTACTTC; CDR3: CASSFGENEQYF
D: .; V: TRBV30; J: TRBJ1-1; size: .; DNA: TGTGCCTGGGGGCGGTATGAAGCTTTCTTT; CDR3: CAWGRYEAFF
D: .; V: TRBV2; J: TRBJ1-2; size: .; DNA: TGTGCCAGCAGTGTGGATCGAGGTCCCTATGGCTACACCTTC; CDR3: CASSVDRGPYGYTF
D: TRBD1; V: TRBV29-1; J: TRBJ2-1; size: .; DNA: TGCAGCGGCCGGGACAGGTCTTCCCCCTACAATGAGCAGTTCTTC; CDR3: CSGRDRSSPYNEQFF
D: .; V: TRBV27; J: TRBJ1-5; size: few; DNA: TGTGCCAGCAGTCCGACCCGGGGTTGGGATCAGCCCCAGCATTTT; CDR3: CASSPTRGWDQPQHF
D: .; V: TRBV7-2; J: TRBJ2-1; size: .; DNA: TGTGCCAGCAGCTTAGCGGGGGGGCCCCACAATGAGCAGTTCTTC; CDR3: CASSLAGGPHNEQFF
D: TRBD1; V: TRBV27; J: TRBJ1-1; size: .; DNA: TGTGCCAGCAGGGGCGGGACAGCCAAAGCTTTCTTT; CDR3: CASRGGTAKAFF
D: .; V: TRBV18; J: TRBJ2-7; size: once; DNA: TGTGCCAGCTCACCAGGGGCAAGCTACGAGCAGTACTTC; CDR3: CASSPGASYEQYF
D: .; V: TRBV5-4; J: TRBJ1-1; size: .; DNA: TGTGCCAGCAGCGGGGGGCCAGGGACCATGAACACTGAAGCTTTCTTT; CDR3: CASSGGPGTMNTEAFF
D: TRBD1; V: TRBV7-6; J: TRBJ2-3; size: .; DNA: TGTGCCAGCAGCTTAGCTACGGGACAGGGAGGAGGTACGCAGTATTTT; CDR3: CASSLATGQGGGTQYF
D: .; V: TRBV6-5; J: TRBJ2-2; size: .; DNA: TGTGCCAGCAGCCTCCAGCGGCCCGGGGAGCTGTTTTTT; CDR3: CASSLQRPGELFF
D: .; V: TRBV7-3; J: TRBJ1-1; size: .; DNA: TGTGCCAGCAGCTTATCTCAGGTGGGGGAAGCTTTCTTT; CDR3: CASSLSQVGEAFF
D: TRBD2; V: TRBV6-1; J: TRBJ2-1; size: .; DNA: TGTGCCAGCAGTGAGGAAGCGGGGGGAATCTATGGTGAGCAGTTCTTC; CDR3: CASSEEAGGIYGEQFF
D: .; V: TRBV2; J: TRBJ2-2; size: .; DNA: TGTGCCAGCATCAGGGAGATGGGTAACGGGTACACCGGGGAGCTGTTTTTT; CDR3: CASIREMGNGYTGELFF
D: TRBD2; V: TRBV7-3; J: TRBJ2-1; size: .; DNA: TGTGCCAGCAGCTTACCGCTCGGTGCTGTAGCGGGGGGTTTGGATGAGCAGTTCTTC; CDR3: CASSLPLGAVAGGLDEQFF
D: .; V: TRBV11-2; J: TRBJ1-1; size: .; DNA: TGTGCCAGCAGCTGGGCCGTGGAAGCTTTCTTT; CDR3: CASSWAVEAFF
D: .; V: TRBV9; J: TRBJ1-1; size: .; DNA: TGTGCCAGCACTCCGGGCGTCGGGGGCACTGAAGCTTTCTTT; CDR3: CASTPGVGGTEAFF
D: .; V: TRBV25-1; J: TRBJ1-6; size: few; DNA: TGTGCCTCCGGGGGTTGGGGGAATTCACCCCTCCACTTT; CDR3: CASGGWGNSPLHF
D: TRBD2; V: TRBV6-1; J: TRBJ2-1; size: .; DNA: TGTGCCAGCAGACTAGGACTAGCGGGGGGCAAGGAGCAGTTCTTC; CDR3: CASRLGLAGGKEQFF
D: TRBD1; V: TRBV10-3; J: TRBJ1-1; size: few; DNA: TGTGCCATCAGTACCCCTTCCGGGACAGGGGTCACTGAAGCTTTCTTT; CDR3: CAISTPSGTGVTEAFF
D: TRBD1; V: TRBV5-1; J: TRBJ1-3; size: .; DNA: TGCGCCAGCTGGGACAGCGCCTCTGGAAACACCATATATTTT; CDR3: CASWDSASGNTIYF
D: TRBD1; V: TRBV19; J: TRBJ2-7; size: .; DNA: TGTGCCAGTAGTGCCTACGGGACAGTTCCCTACGAGCAGTACTTC; CDR3: CASSAYGTVPYEQYF